These T cell receptor beta chains were read from a single sample in a study of T cell responses to AZD1222 COVID-19 vaccine. Sequencing was performed with immunoSEQ multiplex PCR; in TCRdb, only in-frame clones are kept and a portion is missing. The table lists about 170,000 clones, more than 90% of them singletons. This specimen consisted of peripheral blood, obtained on day 0 of AZD1222 vaccination. The receptors come from an adult in good health. Both conserved end residues are trimmed from each CDR3. Each record gives: clone size, V gene, J gene, CDR3 protein. Some rows have no size entry. The others give once, few or many, or a class for an expanded clone.

clone_size: NA; v_call: TRBV6-5; j_call: TRBJ2-1; cdr3_aa: ASSYTIGMSNEQF
clone_size: NA; v_call: TRBV19; j_call: TRBJ2-1; cdr3_aa: ASSIYGTSGRNEQF
clone_size: NA; v_call: TRBV24-1; j_call: TRBJ2-2; cdr3_aa: ATGLAGGPVTGELF
clone_size: NA; v_call: TRBV27; j_call: TRBJ2-3; cdr3_aa: ASSLYDAGPGGDTQY
clone_size: NA; v_call: TRBV3-1/TRBV3-2; j_call: TRBJ1-4; cdr3_aa: ASSQERASSLF
clone_size: NA; v_call: TRBV10-3; j_call: TRBJ1-6; cdr3_aa: AISELMGVSSPLH
clone_size: NA; v_call: TRBV21-1; j_call: TRBJ1-1; cdr3_aa: ATPTGGSPEAF
clone_size: NA; v_call: TRBV24-1; j_call: TRBJ2-2; cdr3_aa: ATSDFGTGNTGELF
clone_size: NA; v_call: TRBV10-3; j_call: TRBJ2-1; cdr3_aa: AISDLLRFNEQF
clone_size: NA; v_call: TRBV11-2; j_call: TRBJ2-1; cdr3_aa: ASSPSSMGHEQF
clone_size: once; v_call: TRBV5-6; j_call: TRBJ2-3; cdr3_aa: ASSVLTDWLLADTQY
clone_size: NA; v_call: TRBV21-1; j_call: TRBJ2-3; cdr3_aa: ASSARQGVRGLNTTDTQY
clone_size: NA; v_call: TRBV20-1; j_call: TRBJ1-2; cdr3_aa: SAIPTVGYT
clone_size: NA; v_call: TRBV19; j_call: TRBJ1-4; cdr3_aa: ASSRRGTDEKLF
clone_size: NA; v_call: TRBV29-1; j_call: TRBJ1-3; cdr3_aa: SVDDSGNTIY
clone_size: NA; v_call: TRBV27; j_call: TRBJ1-2; cdr3_aa: ASSRDRGYGYT
clone_size: NA; v_call: TRBV6-6; j_call: TRBJ1-3; cdr3_aa: ASSRDRGLSGNTIY
clone_size: NA; v_call: TRBV2; j_call: TRBJ1-1; cdr3_aa: ASSRGDTEAF
clone_size: once; v_call: TRBV30; j_call: TRBJ2-2; cdr3_aa: GLPTGTGELF
clone_size: NA; v_call: TRBV24-1; j_call: TRBJ1-5; cdr3_aa: ATSGQGNQPQH
clone_size: NA; v_call: TRBV25-1; j_call: TRBJ1-4; cdr3_aa: ASSRQGAYEKLF
clone_size: NA; v_call: TRBV5-1; j_call: TRBJ1-3; cdr3_aa: ASSLAWQGSSGNTIY
clone_size: NA; v_call: TRBV18; j_call: TRBJ2-3; cdr3_aa: ASSLAGVSMVRADTQY
clone_size: NA; v_call: TRBV7-9; j_call: TRBJ1-1; cdr3_aa: ASSPQGALAEAF
clone_size: NA; v_call: TRBV11-2; j_call: TRBJ2-5; cdr3_aa: ASSRGGETQY
clone_size: NA; v_call: TRBV5-4; j_call: TRBJ2-7; cdr3_aa: ASSLPEALQEQY
clone_size: NA; v_call: TRBV30; j_call: TRBJ1-1; cdr3_aa: AWARTGSTEAF
clone_size: NA; v_call: TRBV10-2; j_call: TRBJ2-3; cdr3_aa: ASRVEGQIKDTQY
clone_size: once; v_call: TRBV5-4; j_call: TRBJ1-4; cdr3_aa: ASSSRDLGEKLF
clone_size: NA; v_call: TRBV3-1/TRBV3-2; j_call: TRBJ2-3; cdr3_aa: ASSQRTGADTQY
clone_size: NA; v_call: TRBV19; j_call: TRBJ1-5; cdr3_aa: ASSFGLNQPQH
clone_size: NA; v_call: TRBV12-3/TRBV12-4; j_call: TRBJ1-2; cdr3_aa: ASSMGQGNGYT
clone_size: NA; v_call: TRBV4-2; j_call: TRBJ2-1; cdr3_aa: ASSPRSYNEQF
clone_size: NA; v_call: TRBV19; j_call: TRBJ2-1; cdr3_aa: ASSISGRPSYNEQF
clone_size: NA; v_call: TRBV15; j_call: TRBJ1-5; cdr3_aa: ATSGSNQPQH
clone_size: NA; v_call: TRBV11-2; j_call: TRBJ2-3; cdr3_aa: ASSVEPTDTQY
clone_size: NA; v_call: TRBV19; j_call: TRBJ2-3; cdr3_aa: ATKRGTSSTDTQY
clone_size: NA; v_call: TRBV12-3/TRBV12-4; j_call: TRBJ2-5; cdr3_aa: ASSLDQETQY
clone_size: NA; v_call: TRBV27; j_call: TRBJ2-6; cdr3_aa: ASSSYPRGVDSGANVLT
clone_size: NA; v_call: TRBV5-5; j_call: TRBJ2-7; cdr3_aa: ASSPGTVSYEQY
clone_size: NA; v_call: TRBV11-3; j_call: TRBJ1-1; cdr3_aa: ASSLHRLTEAF
clone_size: NA; v_call: TRBV19; j_call: TRBJ2-5; cdr3_aa: ASSTTTRQVGETQY
clone_size: NA; v_call: TRBV6-1; j_call: TRBJ2-7; cdr3_aa: ASSDEGLGEQY